A single sample gave rise to the 14 T cell receptor beta chains below, sequenced in a study of T cells after yellow fever vaccination. TCRdb itself ran the 5' RACE reads through MiXCR, one entry per CDR3 protein. The sample yields around 120,000 distinct CDR3 sequences, 6.5% to 9% seen once. The material sequenced was CD4+ T cells sorted from PBMCs, taken more than 35 days after the first yellow fever vaccination. These receptors originate from a man aged 18 to 35 who received the YFV17D yellow fever vaccine.

The sample holds many counts of this clonotype. The chain has TRBV5-6 and TRBJ1-5, with D maybe TRBD1 (5 bases). The V and J ends lost 7 bases and 4 bases respectively, with 18 bases between them. This CDR3 contains 15 residues. Germline V gives CDR1 SGHDT, CDR2 YYEEEE. The CDR3 nucleotides read TGTGCCAGCCAATATTCCCCGGACATTAATCAGCCCCAGCATTTT. Amino acid sequence: CASQYSPDINQPQHF.

This clonotype was detected many times. This chain joins TRBV6-2 or TRBV6-3 and TRBJ1-2; D gene unclear. CDR3 size: 12 residues. CDR1 MNHEY and CDR2 SVGEGT come from the germline V gene. V lost 2 bases and J lost 5, with 6 bases in between. The CDR3 sequence is CASSYAGYGYTF. The CDR3 DNA reads as TGTGCCAGCAGTTACGCCGGGTATGGCTACACCTTC.

This clonotype was observed at least ten times. This chain uses TRBV3-1 with TRBJ1-3; D is uncertain. CDR3 size: 15 residues. Germline values: CDR1 LGHDT, CDR2 YNNKEL (reference sequence). Trimming left V 0 bases short and J 4 bases short, with 10 bases between. In nucleotides, the CDR3 is TGTGCCAGCAGCCAAGATCTCGTGCGCGGAAACACCATATATTTT. This codes for CASSQDLVRGNTIYF.

The rearrangement uses TRBV14 and TRBJ2-7; either TRBD1 or TRBD2 may supply D (6 bases each). The CDR3 contains 17 residues. Trimming stripped 1 base from V and 2 bases from J, with 18 bases between. The V gene's germline CDR1 is SGHDN and CDR2 FVKESK. CDR3: CASSQARPGARPYEQYV. In DNA, the CDR3 is TGTGCCAGCAGCCAAGCTAGGCCGGGGGCGAGGCCCTACGAGCAGTACGTC.

As for this clonotype: A much larger clone sits a single nucleotide away, making a read error possible. The CDR3 nucleotides read TGCGCCAGCCATTTCACGGCCGGGGAGCAGTTCTTC. Residues: CASHFTAGEQFF. V gene TRBV5-1 combines with J gene TRBJ2-1, with D hard to call. The CDR3 spans 12 residues. V lost 7 bases to trimming and J lost 10 bases, with 15 bases between them. Germline lookup yields CDR1 SGHRS and CDR2 YFSETQ.

This clonotype was counted a few times. This chain uses TRBV10-3 with TRBJ2-3; TRBD2 matches 16 bases. V lost 7 bases and J lost 7; bases outside the gene matches: 8. Germline CDR1 is ENHRY and CDR2 is SYGVKD. This CDR3 is 16 amino acids long. The CDR3 region is CAIKGTSGGAGNTQYF. In DNA form, the CDR3 reads TGTGCCATCAAAGGGACTAGCGGGGGGGCGGGGAATACGCAGTATTTT.

This clonotype was observed at least ten times. This sequence joins TRBV5-4 and TRBJ2-1, with D unclear. The CDR3 is 15 residues long. Germline V gene lookup returns CDR1 SGHNT and CDR2 YYREEE (reference sequence). The V end was cut by 4 bases, the J end by 1 base, with 12 bases between. DNA of the CDR3: TGTGCCAGCAGCCCGGGCGTGGGGTCCTACAATGAGCAGTTCTTC. Residues: CASSPGVGSYNEQFF.

This clonotype has a count of ten or more. The rearrangement links TRBV12-3 or TRBV12-4 to TRBJ2-5; 7 nucleotides match TRBD2. The CDR3 totals 13 residues. V lost 9 bases to trimming and J lost 2 bases; unmatched junction nucleotides: 6. The CDR3 sequence is CARDGGLQETQYF. CDR3 bases: TGTGCCAGGGACGGGGGGTTGCAAGAGACCCAGTACTTC.

This clonotype was recorded many times. V usage is TRBV4-2 and J usage is TRBJ2-3; no firm D call. Germline V gene lookup returns CDR1 LGHNA and CDR2 YNFKEQ. V was pared by 0 bases and J by 1 base, with 8 bases between. CDR3 length: 15 amino acids. CDR3: CASSQEQPGTDTQYF. CDR3 DNA: TGTGCCAGCAGCCAAGAACAGCCGGGCACAGATACGCAGTATTTT.

This clonotype was detected many times. The DNA of the CDR3 is TGTGCCAGCAGTTACAGGGGGGAGACCCAGTACTTC. It is translated as CASSYRGETQYF. The J gene is TRBJ2-5, the V gene TRBV6-5, with a weak D call TRBD1 (6 bases). V was trimmed by 2 bases and J by 5 bases, leaving 6 bases between them. This CDR3 region has 12 residues. Germline values: CDR1 MNHEY, CDR2 SVGAGI.

This clonotype was picked up many times. The chain links TRBV20-1 to TRBJ2-1, with TRBD2 matching over 8 bases. V lost 3 bases and J lost 5; bases outside the gene matches: 6. The CDR3 is 14 amino acids. Per germline, CDR1 DFQATT and CDR2 SNEGSKA (reference sequence). The DNA of the CDR3 is TGCAGTGCTAGCGGGCGGGGGGCCAACAATGAGCAGTTCTTC. It encodes CSASGRGANNEQFF.

The V and J genes are TRBV18 and TRBJ1-2; TRBD1 matches at 10 bases. CDR3 length equals 16 residues. Losses at the gene ends were 3 bases for V and 7 bases for J; bases not matched to a gene: 11. Per the germline V gene, CDR1 is KGHSH and CDR2 is LQKENI. This chain's CDR3 is CASSPDGTGDRRGYTF. DNA for the CDR3: TGTGCCAGCTCACCGGACGGGACAGGGGATCGGCGTGGCTACACCTTC.

This clonotype was counted at least ten times. The chain combines TRBV19 with TRBJ2-2, with D tentatively TRBD1 (6 bases). In germline, CDR1 is LNHDA, CDR2 SQIVND (reference sequence). Trimming shortened V by 0 bases and J by 2 bases, and 16 bases separated the two germline ends. The CDR3 length is 18 residues. The CDR3 sequence is CASSIDLEGVGNTGELFF. The CDR3 nucleotides are TGTGCCAGTAGTATAGATCTTGAGGGGGTTGGTAACACCGGGGAGCTGTTTTTT.

Remarks on this clonotype: Since a much larger clone is just one base distant, this may be a read error. The rearrangement joins TRBV27 to TRBJ2-5; D is ambiguous. Germline loops: CDR1 MNHEY, CDR2 SMNVEV (reference sequence). The CDR3 length is 16 residues. CDR3 sequence reads: CSSSFRALSPQETQYF. For the CDR3, the DNA is TGTTCCAGCAGTTTTCGGGCTTTGAGTCCCCAAGAGACCCAGTACTTC.